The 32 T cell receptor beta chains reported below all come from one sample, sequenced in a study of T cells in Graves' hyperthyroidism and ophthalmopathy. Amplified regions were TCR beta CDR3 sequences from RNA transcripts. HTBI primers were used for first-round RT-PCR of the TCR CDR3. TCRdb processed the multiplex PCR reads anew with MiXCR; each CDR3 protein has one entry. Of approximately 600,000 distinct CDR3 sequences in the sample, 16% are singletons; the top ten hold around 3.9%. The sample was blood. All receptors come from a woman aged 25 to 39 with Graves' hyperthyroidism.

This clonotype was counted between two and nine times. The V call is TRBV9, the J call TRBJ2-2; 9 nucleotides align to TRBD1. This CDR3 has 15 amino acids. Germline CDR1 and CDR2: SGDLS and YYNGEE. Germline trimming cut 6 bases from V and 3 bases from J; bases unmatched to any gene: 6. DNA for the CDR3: TGTGCCAGCACGGACAGGGACAGGGACACCGGGGAGCTGTTTTTT. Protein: CASTDRDRDTGELFF.

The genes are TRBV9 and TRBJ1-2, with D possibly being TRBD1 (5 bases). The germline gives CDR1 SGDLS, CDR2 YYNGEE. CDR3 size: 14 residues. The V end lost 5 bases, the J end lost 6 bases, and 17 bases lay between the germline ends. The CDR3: CASSFREGNNGYTF. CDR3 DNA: TGTGCCAGCAGTTTCAGGGAGGGGAATAATGGCTACACCTTC.

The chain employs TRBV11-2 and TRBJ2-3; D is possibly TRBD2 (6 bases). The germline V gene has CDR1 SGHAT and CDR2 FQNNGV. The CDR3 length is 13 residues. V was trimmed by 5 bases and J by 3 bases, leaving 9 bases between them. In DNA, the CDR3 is TGTGCCAGCAGCACCGGACTAACAGATACGCAGTATTTT. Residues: CASSTGLTDTQYF.

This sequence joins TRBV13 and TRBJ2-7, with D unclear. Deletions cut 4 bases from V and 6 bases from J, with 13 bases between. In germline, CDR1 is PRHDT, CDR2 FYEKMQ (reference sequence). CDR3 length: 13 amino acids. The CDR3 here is CASSSGLVAEQYF. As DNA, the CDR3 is TGTGCCAGCAGCTCAGGATTGGTTGCCGAGCAGTACTTC. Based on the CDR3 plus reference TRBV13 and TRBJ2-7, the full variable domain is AAGVIQSPRHLIKEKRETATLKCYPIPRHDTVYWYQQGPGQDPQFLISFYEKMQSDKGSIPDRFSAQQFSDYHSELNMSSLELGDSALYFCASSSGLVAEQYFGPGTRLTVT.

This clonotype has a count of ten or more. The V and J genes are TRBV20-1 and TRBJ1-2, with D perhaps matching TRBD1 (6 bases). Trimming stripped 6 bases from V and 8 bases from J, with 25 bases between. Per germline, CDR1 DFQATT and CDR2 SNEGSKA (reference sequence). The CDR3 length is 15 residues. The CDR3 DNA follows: TGCAGTGCGTCGATGGCCCAGCGGGGGGCGGGAGGCTACACCTTC. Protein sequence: CSASMAQRGAGGYTF.

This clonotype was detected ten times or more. The CDR3 DNA follows: TGTGCCAGCAGTTTAGTCCCGGACAGCATGAACACTGAAGCTTTCTTT. This codes for CASSLVPDSMNTEAFF. The chain carries TRBV12-3 or TRBV12-4 and TRBJ1-1; weak D call: TRBD1 (6 bases). The CDR3 contains 16 residues. V lost 1 base and J 0 bases, leaving 12 bases between the germline ends.

In DNA form, the CDR3 reads TGTGCCAACACCAATATCGGGACAGGGATGCAGCCCCAGCATTTT. It yields the protein CANTNIGTGMQPQHF. The chain carries TRBV28 and TRBJ1-5; 9 bases fit TRBD1. V lost 10 bases to trimming and J lost 7 bases; unmatched junction nucleotides: 14. Germline assignment: CDR1 MDHEN and CDR2 SYDVKM. There are 15 residues in the CDR3.

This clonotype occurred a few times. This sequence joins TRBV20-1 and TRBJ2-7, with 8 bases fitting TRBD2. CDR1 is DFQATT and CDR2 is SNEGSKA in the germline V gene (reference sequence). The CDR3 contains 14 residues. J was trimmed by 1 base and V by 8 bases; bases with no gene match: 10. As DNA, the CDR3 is TGCAGTCCAAGATTAGCGGGGCAGTCCTACGAGCAGTACTTC. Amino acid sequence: CSPRLAGQSYEQYF.

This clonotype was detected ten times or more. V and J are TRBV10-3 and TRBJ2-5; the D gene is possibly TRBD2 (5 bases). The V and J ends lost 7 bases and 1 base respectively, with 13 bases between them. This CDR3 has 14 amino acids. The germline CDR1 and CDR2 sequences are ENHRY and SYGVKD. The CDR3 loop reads CAINPGGPQETQYF. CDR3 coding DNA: TGTGCCATCAACCCTGGAGGCCCCCAAGAGACCCAGTACTTC.

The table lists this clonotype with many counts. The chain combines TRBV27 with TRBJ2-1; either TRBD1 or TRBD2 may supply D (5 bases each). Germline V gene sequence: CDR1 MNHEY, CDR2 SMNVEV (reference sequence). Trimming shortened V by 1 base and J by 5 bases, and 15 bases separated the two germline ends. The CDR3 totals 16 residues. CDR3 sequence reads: CASSLFQGPFNNEQFF. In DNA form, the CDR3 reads TGTGCCAGCAGTTTATTTCAGGGACCATTCAACAATGAGCAGTTCTTC.

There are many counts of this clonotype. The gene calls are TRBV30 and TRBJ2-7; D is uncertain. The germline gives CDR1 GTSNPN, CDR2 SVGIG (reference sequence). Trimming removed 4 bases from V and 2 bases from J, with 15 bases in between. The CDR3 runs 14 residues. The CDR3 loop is CAWKRGETTYEQYF. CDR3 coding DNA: TGTGCCTGGAAACGTGGCGAAACAACCTACGAGCAGTACTTC.

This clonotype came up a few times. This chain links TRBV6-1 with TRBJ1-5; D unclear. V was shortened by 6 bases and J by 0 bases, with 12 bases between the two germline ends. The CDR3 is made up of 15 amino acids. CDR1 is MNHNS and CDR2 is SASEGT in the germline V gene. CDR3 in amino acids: CASSMTEYSNQPQHF. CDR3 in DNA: TGTGCCAGCAGCATGACGGAGTATAGCAATCAGCCCCAGCATTTT.

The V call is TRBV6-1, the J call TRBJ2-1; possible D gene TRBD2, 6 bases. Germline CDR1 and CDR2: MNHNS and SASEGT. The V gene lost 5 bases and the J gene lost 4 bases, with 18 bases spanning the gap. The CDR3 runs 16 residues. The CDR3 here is CASSTGTPKFYNEQFF. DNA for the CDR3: TGTGCCAGCAGTACTGGGACTCCGAAATTTTACAATGAGCAGTTCTTC.

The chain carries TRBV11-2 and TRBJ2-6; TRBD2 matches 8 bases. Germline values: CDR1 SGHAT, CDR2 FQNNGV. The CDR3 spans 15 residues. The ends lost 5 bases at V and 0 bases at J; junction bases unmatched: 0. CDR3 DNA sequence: TGTGCCAGCAGCAGCGGGAGCTCTGGGGCCAACGTCCTGACTTTC. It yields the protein CASSSGSSGANVLTF.

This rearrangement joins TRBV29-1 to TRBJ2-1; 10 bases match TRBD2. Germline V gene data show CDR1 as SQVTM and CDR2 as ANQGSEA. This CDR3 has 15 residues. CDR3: CSATPRLAGYNEQFF. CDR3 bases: TGCAGTGCGACCCCTCGACTAGCGGGTTACAATGAGCAGTTCTTC.

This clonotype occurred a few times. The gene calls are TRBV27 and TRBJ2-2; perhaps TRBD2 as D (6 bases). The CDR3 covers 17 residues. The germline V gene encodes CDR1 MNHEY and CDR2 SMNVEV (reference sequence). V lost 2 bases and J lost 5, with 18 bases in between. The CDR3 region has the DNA TGTGCCAGCAGTTTAATGGCGGGGTGGGTGAATACCGGGGAGCTGTTTTTT. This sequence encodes CASSLMAGWVNTGELFF.

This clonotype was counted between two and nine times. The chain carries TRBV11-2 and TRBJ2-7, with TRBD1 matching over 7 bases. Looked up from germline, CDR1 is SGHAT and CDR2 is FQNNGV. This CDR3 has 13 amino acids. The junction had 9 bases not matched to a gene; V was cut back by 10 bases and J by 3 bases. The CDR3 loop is CATSRTGLYEQYF. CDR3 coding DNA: TGTGCCACCTCAAGGACAGGACTCTACGAGCAGTACTTC.

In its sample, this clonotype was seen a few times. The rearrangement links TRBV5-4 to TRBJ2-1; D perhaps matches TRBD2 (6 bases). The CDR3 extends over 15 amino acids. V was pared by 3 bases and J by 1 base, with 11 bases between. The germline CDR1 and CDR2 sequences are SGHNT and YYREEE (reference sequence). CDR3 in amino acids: CASSSPTRSYNEQFF. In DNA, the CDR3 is TGTGCCAGCAGCTCCCCGACTAGGTCCTACAATGAGCAGTTCTTC. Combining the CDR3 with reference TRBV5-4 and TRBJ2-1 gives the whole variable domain ETGVTQSPTHLIKTRGQQVTLRCSSQSGHNTVSWYQQALGQGPQFIFQYYREEENGRGNFPPRFSGLQFPNYSSELNVNALELDDSALYLCASSSPTRSYNEQFFGPGTRLTVL.

The CDR3 region has the DNA TGTGCCAGCAGTTTATCAATAGGCGGAATCTATGGCTACACCTTC. It specifies CASSLSIGGIYGYTF. This sequence joins TRBV27 and TRBJ1-2; D is ambiguous. The CDR3 is 15 residues long. CDR1 is MNHEY, CDR2 SMNVEV, per germline (reference sequence). The ends were cut back, 0 bases at V and 4 bases at J, with 12 bases in the middle.

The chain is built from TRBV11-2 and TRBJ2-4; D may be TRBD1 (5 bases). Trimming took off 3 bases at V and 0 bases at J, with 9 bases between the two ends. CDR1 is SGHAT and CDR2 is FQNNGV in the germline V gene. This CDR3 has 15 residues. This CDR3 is CASSFSRGAKNIQYF. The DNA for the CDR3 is TGTGCCAGCAGCTTTTCTAGGGGAGCCAAAAACATTCAGTACTTC.

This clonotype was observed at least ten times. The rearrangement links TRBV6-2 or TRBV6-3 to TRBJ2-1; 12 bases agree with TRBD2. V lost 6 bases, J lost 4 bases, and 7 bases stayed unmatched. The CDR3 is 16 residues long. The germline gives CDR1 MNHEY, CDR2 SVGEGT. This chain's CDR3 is CASSSLLAGGYNEQFF. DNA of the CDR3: TGTGCCAGCAGCTCCCTTCTAGCGGGAGGGTACAATGAGCAGTTCTTC.

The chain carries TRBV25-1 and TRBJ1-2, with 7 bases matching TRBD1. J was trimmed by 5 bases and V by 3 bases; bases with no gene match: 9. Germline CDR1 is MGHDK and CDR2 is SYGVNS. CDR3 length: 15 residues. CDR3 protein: CASSEGAGQTYGYTF. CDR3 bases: TGTGCCAGCAGTGAGGGAGCGGGACAGACTTATGGCTACACCTTC.

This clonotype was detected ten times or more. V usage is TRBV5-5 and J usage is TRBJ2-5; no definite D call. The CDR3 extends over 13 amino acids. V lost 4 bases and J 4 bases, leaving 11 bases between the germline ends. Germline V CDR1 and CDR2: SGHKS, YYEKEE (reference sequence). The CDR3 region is CASSLFNTETQYF. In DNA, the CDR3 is TGTGCCAGCAGCCTATTTAACACAGAGACCCAGTACTTC.

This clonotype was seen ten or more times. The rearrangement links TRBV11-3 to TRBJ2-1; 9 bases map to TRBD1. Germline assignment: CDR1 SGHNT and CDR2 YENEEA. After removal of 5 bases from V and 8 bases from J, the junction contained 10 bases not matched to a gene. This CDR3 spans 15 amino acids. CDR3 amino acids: CASSRGQGVLDEQFF. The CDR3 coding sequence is TGTGCCAGCAGCAGGGGACAGGGCGTGTTGGATGAGCAGTTCTTC.

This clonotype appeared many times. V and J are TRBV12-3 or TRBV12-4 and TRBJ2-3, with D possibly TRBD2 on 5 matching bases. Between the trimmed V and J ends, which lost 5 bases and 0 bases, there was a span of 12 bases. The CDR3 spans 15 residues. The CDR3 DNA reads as TGTGCCAGCAGTCCCACGGGATGGAGCACAGATACGCAGTATTTT. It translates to CASSPTGWSTDTQYF.

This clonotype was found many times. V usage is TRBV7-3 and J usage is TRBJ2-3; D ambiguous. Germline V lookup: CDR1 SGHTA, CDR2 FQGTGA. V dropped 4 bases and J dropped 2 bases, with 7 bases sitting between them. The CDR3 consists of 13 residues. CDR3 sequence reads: CASSSRFTDTQYF. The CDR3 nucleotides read TGTGCCAGCAGCTCCCGATTCACAGATACGCAGTATTTT.

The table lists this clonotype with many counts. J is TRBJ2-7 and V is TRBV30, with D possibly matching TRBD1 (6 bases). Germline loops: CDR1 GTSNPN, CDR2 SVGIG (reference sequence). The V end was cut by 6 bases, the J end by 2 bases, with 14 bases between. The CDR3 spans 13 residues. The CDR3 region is CACIKTGTYEQYF. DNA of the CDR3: TGTGCCTGCATTAAGACAGGAACCTACGAGCAGTACTTC.

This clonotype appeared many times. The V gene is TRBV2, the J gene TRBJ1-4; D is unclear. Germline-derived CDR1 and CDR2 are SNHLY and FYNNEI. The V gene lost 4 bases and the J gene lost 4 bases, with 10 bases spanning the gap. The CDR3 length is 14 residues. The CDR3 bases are TGTGCCAGCAGTGTCACAGCCAATAATGAAAAACTGTTTTTT. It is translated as CASSVTANNEKLFF.

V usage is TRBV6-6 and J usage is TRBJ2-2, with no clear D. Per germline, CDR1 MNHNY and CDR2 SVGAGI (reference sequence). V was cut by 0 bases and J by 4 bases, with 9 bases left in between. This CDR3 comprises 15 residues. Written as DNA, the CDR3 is TGTGCCAGCAGTTACTCTAACCCGGGCACCGGGGAGCTGTTTTTT. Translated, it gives CASSYSNPGTGELFF.

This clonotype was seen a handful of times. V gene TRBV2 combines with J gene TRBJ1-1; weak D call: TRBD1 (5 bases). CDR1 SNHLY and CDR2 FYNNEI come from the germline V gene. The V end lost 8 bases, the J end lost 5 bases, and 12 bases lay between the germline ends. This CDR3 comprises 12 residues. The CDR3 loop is CASLYGGTEAFF. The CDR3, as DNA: TGTGCCAGCCTATACGGGGGAACTGAAGCTTTCTTT.

CDR3 in DNA: TGTGCCAGTAGTGCCGCACTAGCGAGCTCCTACGAGCAGTACTTC. It codes for CASSAALASSYEQYF. V is TRBV19 and J is TRBJ2-7, with TRBD2 matching over 7 bases. The CDR3 runs 15 residues. Per the germline V gene, CDR1 is LNHDA and CDR2 is SQIVND (reference sequence). V gave up 5 bases and J gave up 0 bases; unmatched junction bases: 7.

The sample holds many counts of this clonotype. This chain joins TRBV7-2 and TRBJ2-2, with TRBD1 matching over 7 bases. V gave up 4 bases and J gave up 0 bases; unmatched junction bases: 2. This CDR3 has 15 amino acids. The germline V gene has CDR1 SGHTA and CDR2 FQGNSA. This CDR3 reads CASSWDRPNTGELFF. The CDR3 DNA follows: TGTGCCAGCAGCTGGGACAGACCGAACACCGGGGAGCTGTTTTTT.